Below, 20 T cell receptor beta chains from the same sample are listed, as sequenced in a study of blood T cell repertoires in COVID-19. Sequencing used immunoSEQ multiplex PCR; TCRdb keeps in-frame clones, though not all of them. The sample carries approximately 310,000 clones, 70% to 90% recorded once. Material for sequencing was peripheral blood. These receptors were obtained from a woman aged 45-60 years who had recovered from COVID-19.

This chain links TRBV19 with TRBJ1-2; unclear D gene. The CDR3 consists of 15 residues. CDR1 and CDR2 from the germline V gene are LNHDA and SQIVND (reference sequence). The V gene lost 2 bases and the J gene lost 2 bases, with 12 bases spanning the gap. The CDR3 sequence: CASSISAGPNYGYTF. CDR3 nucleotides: TGTGCCAGTAGTATATCGGCAGGCCCCAACTATGGCTACACCTTC.

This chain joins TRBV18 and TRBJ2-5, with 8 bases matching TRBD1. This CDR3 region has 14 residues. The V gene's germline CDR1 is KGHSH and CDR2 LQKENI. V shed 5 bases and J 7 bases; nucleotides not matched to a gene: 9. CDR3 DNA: TGTGCCAGCTCATCCGGACAGGGCGTATCGACCCAGTACTTC. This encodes CASSSGQGVSTQYF.

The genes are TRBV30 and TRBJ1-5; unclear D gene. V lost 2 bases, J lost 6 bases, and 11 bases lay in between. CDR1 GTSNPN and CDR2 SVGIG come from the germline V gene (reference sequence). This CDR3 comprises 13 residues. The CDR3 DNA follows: TGTGCCTGGAGTTTCGGGGATTTTCAGCCCCAGCATTTT. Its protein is CAWSFGDFQPQHF.

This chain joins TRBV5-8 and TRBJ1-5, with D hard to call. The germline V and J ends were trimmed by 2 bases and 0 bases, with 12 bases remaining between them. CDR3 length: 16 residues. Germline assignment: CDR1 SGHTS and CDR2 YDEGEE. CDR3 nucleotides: TGTGCCAGCAGCTTTGTTCGGGGATATAGCAATCAGCCCCAGCATTTT. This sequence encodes CASSFVRGYSNQPQHF.

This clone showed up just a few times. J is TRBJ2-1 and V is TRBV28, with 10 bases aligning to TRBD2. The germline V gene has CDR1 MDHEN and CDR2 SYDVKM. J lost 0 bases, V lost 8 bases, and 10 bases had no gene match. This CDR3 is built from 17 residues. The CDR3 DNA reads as TGTGCCAGCCATTCTCCTGGACTAGCGGCCTCCTACAATGAGCAGTTCTTC. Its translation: CASHSPGLAASYNEQFF.

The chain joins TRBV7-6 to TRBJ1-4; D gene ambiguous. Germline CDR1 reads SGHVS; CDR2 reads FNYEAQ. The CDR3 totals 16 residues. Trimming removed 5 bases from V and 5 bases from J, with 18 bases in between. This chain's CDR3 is CASSPEAGSPNEKLFF. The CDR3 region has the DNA TGTGCCAGCAGCCCCGAAGCGGGGAGCCCGAATGAAAAACTGTTTTTT.

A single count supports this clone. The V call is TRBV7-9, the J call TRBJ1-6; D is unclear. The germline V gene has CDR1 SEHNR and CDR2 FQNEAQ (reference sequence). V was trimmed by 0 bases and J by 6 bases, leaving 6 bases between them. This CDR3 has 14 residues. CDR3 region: CASSLAQINSPLHF. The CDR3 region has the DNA TGTGCCAGCAGCTTAGCACAGATTAATTCACCCCTCCACTTT.

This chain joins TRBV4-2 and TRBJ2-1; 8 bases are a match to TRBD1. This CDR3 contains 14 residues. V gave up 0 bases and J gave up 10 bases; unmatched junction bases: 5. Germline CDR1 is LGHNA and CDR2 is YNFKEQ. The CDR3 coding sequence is TGTGCCAGCAGCCAAGAACAGGGGGTTGGGGAGCAGTTCTTC. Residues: CASSQEQGVGEQFF.

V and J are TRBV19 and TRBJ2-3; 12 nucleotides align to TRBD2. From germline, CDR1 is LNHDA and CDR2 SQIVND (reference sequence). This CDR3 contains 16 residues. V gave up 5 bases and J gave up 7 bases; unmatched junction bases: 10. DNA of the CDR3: TGTGCCAGTAGTTCACCCGAACTAGCGGGGGGATATACGCAGTATTTT. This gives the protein CASSSPELAGGYTQYF.

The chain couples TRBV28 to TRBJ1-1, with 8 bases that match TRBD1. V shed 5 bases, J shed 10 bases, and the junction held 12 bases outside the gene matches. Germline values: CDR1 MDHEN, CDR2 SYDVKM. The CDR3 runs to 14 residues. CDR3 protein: CASSDPGTGFRAFF. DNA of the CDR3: TGTGCCAGCAGTGATCCCGGGACAGGTTTTCGAGCTTTCTTT.

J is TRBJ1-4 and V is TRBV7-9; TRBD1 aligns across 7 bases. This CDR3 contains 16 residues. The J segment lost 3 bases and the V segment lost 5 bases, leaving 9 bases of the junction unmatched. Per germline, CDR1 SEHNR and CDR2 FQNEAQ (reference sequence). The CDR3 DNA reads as TGTGCCAGCAGCCCCTCCTGGACAGGTCCTAATGAAAAACTGTTTTTT. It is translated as CASSPSWTGPNEKLFF.

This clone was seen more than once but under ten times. In DNA, the CDR3 is TGTGCCAGCAGCTTAGCCGGACAGGGCCCCTCCAATGAGCAGTTCTTC. This translates into CASSLAGQGPSNEQFF. The rearrangement uses TRBV7-2 and TRBJ2-1; 8 bases fit TRBD1. The CDR3 runs 16 residues. V lost 0 bases to trimming and J lost 6 bases; unmatched junction nucleotides: 7. In germline, CDR1 is SGHTA, CDR2 FQGNSA.

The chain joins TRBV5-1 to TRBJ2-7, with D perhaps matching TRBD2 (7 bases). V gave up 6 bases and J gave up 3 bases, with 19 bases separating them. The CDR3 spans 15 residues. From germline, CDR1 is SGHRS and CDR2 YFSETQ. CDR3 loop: CASTKDSGEFYEQYF. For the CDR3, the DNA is TGCGCCAGCACAAAGGACAGCGGGGAGTTCTACGAGCAGTACTTC.

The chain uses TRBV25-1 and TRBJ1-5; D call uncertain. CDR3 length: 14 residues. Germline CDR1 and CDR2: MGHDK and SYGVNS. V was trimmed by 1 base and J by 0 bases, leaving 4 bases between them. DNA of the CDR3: TGTGCCAGCAGTGAATTTTATAGCAATCAGCCCCAGCATTTT. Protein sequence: CASSEFYSNQPQHF.

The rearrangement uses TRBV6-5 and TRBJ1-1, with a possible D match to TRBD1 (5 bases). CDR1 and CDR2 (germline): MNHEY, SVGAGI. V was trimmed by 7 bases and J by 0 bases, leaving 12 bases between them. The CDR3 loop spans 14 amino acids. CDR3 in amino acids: CASNPGLMNTEAFF. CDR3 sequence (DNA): TGTGCCAGCAACCCGGGACTCATGAACACTGAAGCTTTCTTT.

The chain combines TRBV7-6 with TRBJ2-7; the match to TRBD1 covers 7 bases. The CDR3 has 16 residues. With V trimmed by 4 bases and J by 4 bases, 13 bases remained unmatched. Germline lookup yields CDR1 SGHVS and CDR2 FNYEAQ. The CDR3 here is CASSSEPGTVWYEQYF. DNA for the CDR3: TGTGCCAGCAGCTCCGAACCCGGGACAGTATGGTACGAGCAGTACTTC.

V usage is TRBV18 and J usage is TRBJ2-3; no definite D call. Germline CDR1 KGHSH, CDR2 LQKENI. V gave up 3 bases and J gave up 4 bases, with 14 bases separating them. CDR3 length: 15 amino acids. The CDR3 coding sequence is TGTGCCAGCTCACCTAGAACGAGAGAGGCAGATACGCAGTATTTT. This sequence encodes CASSPRTREADTQYF. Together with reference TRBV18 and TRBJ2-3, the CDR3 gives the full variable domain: NAGVMQNPRHLVRRRGQEARLRCSPMKGHSHVYWYRQLPEEGLKFMVYLQKENIIDESGMPKERFSAEFPKEGPSILRIQQVVRGDSAAYFCASSPRTREADTQYFGPGTRLTVL.

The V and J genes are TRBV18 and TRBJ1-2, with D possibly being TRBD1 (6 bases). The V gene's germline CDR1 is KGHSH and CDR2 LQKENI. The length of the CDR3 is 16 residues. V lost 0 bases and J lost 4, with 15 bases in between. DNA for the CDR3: TGTGCCAGCTCACCACCGGGCAGGGGAACATCCTATGGCTACACCTTC. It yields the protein CASSPPGRGTSYGYTF.

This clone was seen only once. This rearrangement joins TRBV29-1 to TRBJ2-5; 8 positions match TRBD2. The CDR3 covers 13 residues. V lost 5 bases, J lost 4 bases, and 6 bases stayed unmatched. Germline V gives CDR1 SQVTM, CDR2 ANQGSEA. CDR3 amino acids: CSVSGGASETQYF. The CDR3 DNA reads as TGCAGCGTTTCCGGGGGGGCGTCAGAGACCCAGTACTTC.

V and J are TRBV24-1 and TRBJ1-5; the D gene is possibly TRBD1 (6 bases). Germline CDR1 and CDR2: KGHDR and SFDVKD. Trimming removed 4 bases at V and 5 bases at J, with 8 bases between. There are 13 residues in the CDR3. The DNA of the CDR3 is TGTGCCACCAGTGACGAGGGGGATCAGCCCCAGCATTTT. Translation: CATSDEGDQPQHF.